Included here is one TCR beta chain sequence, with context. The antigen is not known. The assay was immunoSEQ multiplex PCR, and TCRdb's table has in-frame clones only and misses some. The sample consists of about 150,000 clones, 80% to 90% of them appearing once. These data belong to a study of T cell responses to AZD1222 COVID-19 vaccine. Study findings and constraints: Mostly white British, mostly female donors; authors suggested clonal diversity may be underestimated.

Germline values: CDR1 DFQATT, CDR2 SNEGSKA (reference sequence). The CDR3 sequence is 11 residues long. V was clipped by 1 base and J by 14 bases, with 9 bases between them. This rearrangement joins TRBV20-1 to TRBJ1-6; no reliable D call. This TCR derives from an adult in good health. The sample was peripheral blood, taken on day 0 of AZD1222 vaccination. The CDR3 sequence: CSARGIGALHF. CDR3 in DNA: TGCAGTGCTAGAGGAATCGGAGCCCTCCACTTT.